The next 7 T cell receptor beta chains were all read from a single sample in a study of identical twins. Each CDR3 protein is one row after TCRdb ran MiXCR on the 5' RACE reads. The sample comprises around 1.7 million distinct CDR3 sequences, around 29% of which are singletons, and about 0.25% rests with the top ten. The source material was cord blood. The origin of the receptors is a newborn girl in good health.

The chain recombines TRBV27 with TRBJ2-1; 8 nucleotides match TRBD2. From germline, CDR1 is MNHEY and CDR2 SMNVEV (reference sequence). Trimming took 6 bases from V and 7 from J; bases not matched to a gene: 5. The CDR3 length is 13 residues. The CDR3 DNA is TGTGCCAGCAGCCGTCCGGGGGGGAATGAGCAGTTCTTC. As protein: CASSRPGGNEQFF.

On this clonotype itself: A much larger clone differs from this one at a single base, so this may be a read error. CDR3 in amino acids: CSARRLPYNEQFF. Here the CDR3 DNA reads TGCAGTGCTAGGAGACTACCCTACAATGAGCAGTTCTTC. J is TRBJ2-1 and V is TRBV20-1; perhaps TRBD2 as D (5 bases). The CDR3 extends over 13 amino acids. Germline lookup yields CDR1 DFQATT and CDR2 SNEGSKA (reference sequence). The V gene lost 3 bases and the J gene lost 2 bases, with 8 bases spanning the gap.

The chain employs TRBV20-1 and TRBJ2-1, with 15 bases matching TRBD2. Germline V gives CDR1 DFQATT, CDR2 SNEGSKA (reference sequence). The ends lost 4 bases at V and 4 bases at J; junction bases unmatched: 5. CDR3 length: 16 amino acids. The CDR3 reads CSAIPGLAGGYNEQFF. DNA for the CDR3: TGCAGTGCTATTCCGGGACTAGCGGGGGGATACAATGAGCAGTTCTTC.

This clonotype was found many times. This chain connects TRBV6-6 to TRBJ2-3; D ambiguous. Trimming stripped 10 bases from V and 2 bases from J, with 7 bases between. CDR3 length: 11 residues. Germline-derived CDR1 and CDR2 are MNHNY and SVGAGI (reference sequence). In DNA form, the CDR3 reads TGTGCCACCTTAGTCACAGATACGCAGTATTTT. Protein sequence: CATLVTDTQYF.

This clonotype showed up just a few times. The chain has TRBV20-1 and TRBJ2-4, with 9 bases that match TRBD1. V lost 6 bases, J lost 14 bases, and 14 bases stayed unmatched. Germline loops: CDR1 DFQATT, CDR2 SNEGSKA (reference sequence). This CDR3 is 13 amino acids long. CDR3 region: CSAAPGQGISKYF. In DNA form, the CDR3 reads TGCAGTGCCGCCCCGGGACAGGGCATATCTAAGTACTTC.

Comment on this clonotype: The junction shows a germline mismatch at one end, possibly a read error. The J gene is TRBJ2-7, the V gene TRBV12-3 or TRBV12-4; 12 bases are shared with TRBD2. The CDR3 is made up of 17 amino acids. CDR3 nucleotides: TGTGCCAGCAGTTTGCGGACTAGCGGGAATCTCGGCTACGAGCGGTACTTC. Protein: CASSLRTSGNLGYERYF.

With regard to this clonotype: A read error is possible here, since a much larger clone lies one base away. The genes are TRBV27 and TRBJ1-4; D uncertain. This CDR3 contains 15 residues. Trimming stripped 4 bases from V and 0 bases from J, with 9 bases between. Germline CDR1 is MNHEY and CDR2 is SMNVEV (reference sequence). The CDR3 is CASSCTVATNEKLFF. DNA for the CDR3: TGTGCCAGCAGTTGTACGGTCGCAACTAATGAAAAACTGTTTTTT.